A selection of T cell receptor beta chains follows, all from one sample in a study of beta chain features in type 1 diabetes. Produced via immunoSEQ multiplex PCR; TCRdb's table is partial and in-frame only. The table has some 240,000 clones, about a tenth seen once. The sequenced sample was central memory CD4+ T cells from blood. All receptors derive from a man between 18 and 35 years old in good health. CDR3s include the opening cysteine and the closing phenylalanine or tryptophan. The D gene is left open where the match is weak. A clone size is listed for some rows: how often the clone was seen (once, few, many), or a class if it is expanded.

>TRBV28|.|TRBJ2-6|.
CASSSLSSGANVLTF
TGTGCCAGCAGTTCACTCAGCTCTGGGGCCAACGTCCTGACTTTC
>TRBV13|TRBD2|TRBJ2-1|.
CASSLGPSLAGVEQFF
TGTGCCAGCAGCTTAGGCCCTTCACTAGCGGGAGTGGAGCAGTTCTTC
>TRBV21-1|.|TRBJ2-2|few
CASSNPGELFF
TGTGCCAGCAGCAACCCCGGGGAGCTGTTTTTT
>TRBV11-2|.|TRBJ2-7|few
CASSLDRTYEQYF
TGTGCCAGCAGCTTAGACAGGACCTACGAGCAGTACTTC
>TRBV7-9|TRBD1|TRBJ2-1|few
CASSDATGGGDEQFF
TGTGCCAGCAGCGACGCGACAGGGGGAGGCGATGAGCAGTTCTTC
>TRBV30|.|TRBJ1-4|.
CAWTPRWGVANEKLFF
TGTGCCTGGACTCCCCGTTGGGGGGTTGCTAATGAAAAACTGTTTTTT
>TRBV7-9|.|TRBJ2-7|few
CASSDLGDDRYYEQYF
TGTGCCAGCAGCGACTTAGGGGACGACAGATACTACGAGCAGTACTTC
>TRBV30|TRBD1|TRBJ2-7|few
CAWSGDREAGEQYF
TGTGCCTGGAGCGGGGACAGGGAAGCGGGCGAGCAGTACTTC
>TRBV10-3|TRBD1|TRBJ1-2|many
CAISESMSGGYGYTF
TGTGCCATCAGTGAGTCGATGTCAGGGGGCTATGGCTACACCTTC
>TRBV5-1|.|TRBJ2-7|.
CASSLEGPSYEQYF
TGCGCCAGCAGCTTGGAAGGGCCCTCCTACGAGCAGTACTTC
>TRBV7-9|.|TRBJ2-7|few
CASSLNSWQYF
TGTGCCAGCAGCTTAAACAGCTGGCAGTACTTC
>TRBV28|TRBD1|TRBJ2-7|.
CASLYRGRSYEQYF
TGTGCCAGCCTTTACAGGGGACGGTCCTACGAGCAGTACTTC
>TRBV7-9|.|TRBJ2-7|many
CASSFWGPTYEQYF
TGTGCCAGCAGCTTCTGGGGGCCCACCTACGAGCAGTACTTC
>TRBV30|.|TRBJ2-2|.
CACRWGGELFF
TGTGCCTGCCGCTGGGGCGGGGAGCTGTTTTTT
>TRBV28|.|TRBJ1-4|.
CASGDFATNEKLFF
TGTGCCAGCGGGGACTTTGCAACTAATGAAAAACTGTTTTTT
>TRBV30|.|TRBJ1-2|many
CAWSLERQANGYTF
TGTGCCTGGAGTTTAGAACGACAGGCTAATGGCTACACCTTC
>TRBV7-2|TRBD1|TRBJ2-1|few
CASSLMAGGYNEQFF
TGTGCCAGCAGCTTAATGGCAGGGGGCTACAATGAGCAGTTCTTC
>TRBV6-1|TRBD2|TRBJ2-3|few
CASSEATGASGSQDTQYF
TGTGCCAGCAGTGAAGCCACTGGGGCTAGCGGGAGCCAAGATACGCAGTATTTT
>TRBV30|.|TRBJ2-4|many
CASKTGVDIQYF
TGTGCCTCCAAAACGGGGGTTGACATTCAGTACTTC
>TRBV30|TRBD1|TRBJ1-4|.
CAWMTGGNEKLFF
TGTGCCTGGATGACAGGGGGCAATGAAAAACTGTTTTTT
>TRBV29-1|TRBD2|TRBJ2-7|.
CSVEGLAGGYEQYF
TGCAGCGTTGAAGGTCTAGCGGGAGGCTACGAGCAGTACTTC
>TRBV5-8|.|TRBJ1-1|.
CASRPTKGRTEAFF
TGTGCCAGCCGCCCGACGAAGGGCCGCACTGAAGCTTTCTTT
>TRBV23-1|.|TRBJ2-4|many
CASSDGRAKNIQYF
TGCGCCAGCAGCGACGGGCGAGCCAAAAACATTCAGTACTTC
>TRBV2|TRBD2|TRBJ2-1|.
CASSKTSGSNRNEQFF
TGTGCCAGCAGTAAAACTAGCGGGAGCAATCGGAATGAGCAGTTCTTC
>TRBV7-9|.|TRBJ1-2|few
CASSPRTNRGGYTF
TGTGCCAGCAGCCCCAGGACGAATAGAGGTGGCTACACCTTC
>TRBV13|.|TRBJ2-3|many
CASSANSGGNTQYF
TGTGCCAGCAGCGCGAATAGCGGAGGGAATACGCAGTATTTT
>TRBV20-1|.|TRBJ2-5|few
CSASMGETQYF
TGCAGTGCTAGTATGGGAGAGACCCAGTACTTC
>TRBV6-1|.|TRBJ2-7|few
CASSDVVGGTYEQYF
TGTGCCAGCAGTGATGTAGTCGGCGGGACCTACGAGCAGTACTTC
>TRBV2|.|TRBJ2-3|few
CASSYWQGGDTQYF
TGTGCCAGCAGTTATTGGCAGGGTGGAGATACGCAGTATTTT
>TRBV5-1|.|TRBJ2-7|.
CASSLGGAAGYEQYF
TGCGCCAGCAGCTTGGGAGGGGCAGCCGGCTACGAGCAGTACTTC
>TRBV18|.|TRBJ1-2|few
CASSPPSNGYGYTF
TGTGCCAGCTCACCACCAAGTAACGGCTATGGCTACACCTTC
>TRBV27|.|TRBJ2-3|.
CASSSSTGTPVDTQYF
TGTGCCAGCAGTTCCTCCACCGGGACGCCTGTGGATACGCAGTATTTT
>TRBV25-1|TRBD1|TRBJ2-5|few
CASSHRGQTQYF
TGTGCCAGCAGTCACAGGGGTCAGACCCAGTACTTC
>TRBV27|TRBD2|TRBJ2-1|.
CASSLGSGRAEEQFF
TGTGCCAGCAGTTTAGGTAGCGGGAGGGCCGAAGAGCAGTTCTTC
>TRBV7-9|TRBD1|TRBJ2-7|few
CASSAPGQGNYEQYF
TGTGCCAGCAGCGCCCCGGGACAGGGCAACTACGAGCAGTACTTC
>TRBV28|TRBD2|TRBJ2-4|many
CASSPGTNDGNIQYF
TGTGCCAGCAGTCCCGGGACTAACGACGGAAACATTCAGTACTTC
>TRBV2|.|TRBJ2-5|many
CASSRDWGTQYF
TGTGCCAGCAGCCGGGACTGGGGGACCCAGTACTTC
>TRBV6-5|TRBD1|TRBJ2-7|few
CASSSTGVSYEQYF
TGTGCCAGCAGTTCTACAGGGGTTTCCTACGAGCAGTACTTC
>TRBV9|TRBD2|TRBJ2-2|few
CASTREWASTGELFF
TGTGCCAGCACGCGGGAGTGGGCTAGCACCGGGGAGCTGTTTTTT
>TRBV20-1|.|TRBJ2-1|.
CSAQTHEQFF
TGCAGTGCGCAAACTCATGAGCAGTTCTTC
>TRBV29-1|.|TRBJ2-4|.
CSVDDKGGGDIQYF
TGCAGCGTCGACGACAAGGGGGGTGGTGACATTCAGTACTTC
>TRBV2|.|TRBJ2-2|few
CASRETGELFF
TGTGCCAGCCGGGAAACCGGGGAGCTGTTTTTT
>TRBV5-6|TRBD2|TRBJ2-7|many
CASSPGVTSGRVYF
TGTGCCAGCAGCCCGGGGGTGACTAGCGGGAGAGTGTACTTC
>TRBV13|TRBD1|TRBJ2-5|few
CASSLRKGGRETQYF
TGTGCCAGCAGCTTACGGAAAGGGGGCCGCGAGACCCAGTACTTC
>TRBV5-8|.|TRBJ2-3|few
CASSFGAGLRDTQYF
TGTGCCAGCAGCTTCGGCGCGGGCCTGCGGGATACGCAGTATTTT
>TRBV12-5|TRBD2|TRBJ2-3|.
CASGWEGWTDTQYF
TGTGCTAGTGGTTGGGAGGGCTGGACAGATACGCAGTATTTT
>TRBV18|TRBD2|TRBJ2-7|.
CASSRAGGRYEQYF
TGTGCCAGCTCACGAGCGGGAGGGAGGTACGAGCAGTACTTC
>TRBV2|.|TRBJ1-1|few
CASTKTTGFTEAFF
TGTGCCAGCACCAAAACCACAGGGTTCACTGAAGCTTTCTTT
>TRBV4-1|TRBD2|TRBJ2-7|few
CASSRTSGRRGGEQYF
TGCGCCAGCAGCCGGACTAGCGGGAGACGTGGCGGCGAGCAGTACTTC
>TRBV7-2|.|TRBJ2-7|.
CASSLSPWDEQYF
TGTGCCAGCAGCTTATCCCCGTGGGACGAGCAGTACTTC
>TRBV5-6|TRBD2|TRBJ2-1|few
CASSWGLAGGVGYNEQFF
TGTGCCAGCAGTTGGGGACTAGCGGGAGGAGTGGGCTACAATGAGCAGTTCTTC
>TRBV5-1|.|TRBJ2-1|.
CASGTGQTSYNEQFF
TGCGCCAGCGGGACCGGACAGACCTCCTACAATGAGCAGTTCTTC
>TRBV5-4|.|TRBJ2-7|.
CASSLEATRSYEQYF
TGTGCCAGCAGCTTGGAGGCTACGAGGTCCTACGAGCAGTACTTC
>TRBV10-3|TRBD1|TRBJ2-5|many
CAISAPTDRAETQYF
TGTGCCATCAGTGCCCCCACTGACAGGGCGGAGACCCAGTACTTC
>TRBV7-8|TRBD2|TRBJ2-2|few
CASSATSPGELFF
TGTGCCAGCAGCGCGACTAGCCCCGGGGAGCTGTTTTTT
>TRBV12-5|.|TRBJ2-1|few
CASGLGSRAEQFF
TGTGCTAGTGGTTTGGGAAGTCGGGCTGAGCAGTTCTTC
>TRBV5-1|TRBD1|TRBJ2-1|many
CASSYNRGTYNEQFF
TGCGCCAGCAGCTATAACAGGGGGACGTACAATGAGCAGTTCTTC
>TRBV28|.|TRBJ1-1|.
CASSPGGRAEAFF
TGTGCCAGCAGTCCCGGGGGCCGGGCTGAAGCTTTCTTT
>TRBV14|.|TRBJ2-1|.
CASSQVAWGATYNEQFF
TGTGCCAGCAGCCAAGTTGCTTGGGGGGCTACCTACAATGAGCAGTTCTTC